The 21 T cell receptor beta chains presented below share a single source sample, sequenced in a study of neurological immune-mediated disorders. One entry per CDR3 protein results from TCRdb running MiXCR on the 5' RACE reads. The sample holds approximately 130,000 distinct CDR3 sequences, about 3.2% seen once. The sequenced sample was PBMCs. These TCRs come from a woman in her 30s with multiple sclerosis.

This clonotype was counted at least ten times. The rearrangement joins TRBV30 to TRBJ2-1; no reliable D call. Germline V lookup: CDR1 GTSNPN, CDR2 SVGIG (reference sequence). This CDR3 has 11 residues. Trimming pared 3 bases from V and 6 bases from J, leaving 6 bases between. The CDR3 nucleotides read TGTGCCTGGAGCGCAGGCAATGAGCAGTTCTTC. This sequence encodes CAWSAGNEQFF.

Notes on this clonotype: A much larger clone is a single base away; this may be a read error. The chain recombines TRBV5-5 with TRBJ1-5; D gene uncertain. Germline V lookup: CDR1 SGHKS, CDR2 YYEKEE (reference sequence). The length of the CDR3 is 13 residues. The CDR3 protein is CTSSFTRSLPQHF. CDR3 sequence (DNA): TGTACCAGCAGCTTTACACGGTCCCTCCCCCAGCATTTT.

In this sample, this clonotype turned up many times. The chain joins TRBV20-1 to TRBJ2-1; 7 bases agree with TRBD2. This CDR3 has 18 residues. J lost 1 base, V lost 3 bases, and 15 bases had no gene match. CDR1 DFQATT and CDR2 SNEGSKA come from the germline V gene (reference sequence). CDR3 nucleotide sequence: TGCAGTGCTAGGCCCCGTAAGCTAGCGGTACAATCCTACAATGAGCAGTTCTTC. This sequence encodes CSARPRKLAVQSYNEQFF.

This clonotype was counted many times. The chain links TRBV6-1 to TRBJ2-5; the D call may be TRBD1 or TRBD2 (5 bases each). Trimming took 6 bases from V and 2 from J, leaving 22 bases between them. Germline loops: CDR1 MNHNS, CDR2 SASEGT. CDR3 size: 17 residues. CDR3 amino acids: CASRGVLGRLDQETQYF. The CDR3 DNA is TGTGCCAGCAGGGGGGTCCTTGGGCGGCTGGATCAAGAGACCCAGTACTTC.

This clonotype appeared many times. This chain connects TRBV5-1 to TRBJ2-7; maybe TRBD1 (5 bases). Germline values: CDR1 SGHRS, CDR2 YFSETQ. The CDR3 sequence is 13 residues long. Deletions cut 1 base from V and 7 bases from J, with 12 bases between. The chain's CDR3 is CASSLTQGREQYF. CDR3 sequence (DNA): TGCGCCAGCAGCTTGACTCAGGGTAGAGAGCAGTACTTC.

This clonotype was seen ten or more times. The rearrangement joins TRBV12-3 or TRBV12-4 to TRBJ1-2; unclear D gene. CDR3 length equals 12 residues. Trimming took 5 bases from V and 8 from J, leaving 12 bases between them. The chain's CDR3 is CASSRLIGGYTF. CDR3 in DNA: TGTGCCAGCAGTCGCCTTATTGGGGGCTACACCTTC.

This clonotype was counted at least ten times. V usage is TRBV20-1 and J usage is TRBJ2-7; 10 bases map to TRBD2. With V trimmed by 6 bases and J by 3 bases, 11 bases remained unmatched. The CDR3 has 15 residues. The V gene's germline CDR1 is DFQATT and CDR2 SNEGSKA (reference sequence). The CDR3 reads CSARTGTSGNYEQYF. The CDR3 DNA reads as TGCAGTGCCCGTACAGGAACTAGCGGGAACTACGAGCAGTACTTC.

In its sample, this clonotype was seen many times. This sequence joins TRBV10-3 and TRBJ2-7, with TRBD1 matching over 7 bases. Germline trimming cut 7 bases from V and 0 bases from J; bases unmatched to any gene: 6. Germline V gives CDR1 ENHRY, CDR2 SYGVKD. This CDR3 has 14 residues. Here the CDR3 DNA reads TGTGCCATCAATCCGACAGGGATCTCCTACGAGCAGTACTTC. Translated, it gives CAINPTGISYEQYF.

At least ten counts were recorded for this clonotype. This chain links TRBV14 with TRBJ2-7; 10 bases are a match to TRBD1. CDR3 length equals 14 residues. Per germline, CDR1 SGHDN and CDR2 FVKESK. Trimming cost V 6 bases and J 4 bases; bases outside gene matches: 6. The CDR3 sequence: CASSSGTGVYEQYF. CDR3 coding DNA: TGTGCCAGCAGTTCCGGGACAGGGGTTTACGAGCAGTACTTC.

This clonotype was observed at least ten times. One junction end disagrees with the germline gene, perhaps due to a read error. The CDR3 spells CSARDFFQDTYTQYF. The CDR3, as DNA: TGCAGTGCTAGAGATTTTTTCCAGGACACATATACGCAGTATTTT. The V and J genes are TRBV20-1 and TRBJ2-3, with D perhaps TRBD1 (5 bases). This CDR3 region has 15 residues. The V gene's germline CDR1 is DFQATT and CDR2 SNEGSKA (reference sequence).

Ten or more counts support this clonotype. The chain carries TRBV7-9 and TRBJ2-5; 9 bases map to TRBD1. V lost 3 bases, J lost 3 bases, and 5 bases stayed unmatched. The germline CDR1 and CDR2 sequences are SEHNR and FQNEAQ (reference sequence). This CDR3 region has 15 residues. CDR3 nucleotides: TGTGCCAGCAGCTTGGGGACAGGGCATGAAGAGACCCAGTACTTC. It specifies CASSLGTGHEETQYF.

This clonotype was observed at least ten times. The chain recombines TRBV5-1 with TRBJ2-5; D tentatively fits TRBD1 or TRBD2 (5 bases each). The germline V gene has CDR1 SGHRS and CDR2 YFSETQ. This CDR3 contains 15 residues. The ends were cut back, 3 bases at V and 5 bases at J, with 17 bases in the middle. The chain's CDR3 is CASSSGARGEETQYF. CDR3 nucleotides: TGCGCCAGCAGCTCCGGGGCGAGGGGAGAGGAGACCCAGTACTTC.

This clonotype was detected many times. The chain uses TRBV5-1 and TRBJ2-7; D ambiguous. Germline-derived CDR1 and CDR2 are SGHRS and YFSETQ. The CDR3 is 14 amino acids. V shed 1 base and J shed 0 bases, with 8 bases lying between them. The CDR3 spells CASSLFPNSYEQYF. CDR3 nucleotide sequence: TGCGCCAGCAGCTTGTTCCCAAACTCCTACGAGCAGTACTTC.

This clonotype was observed many times. The chain couples TRBV7-6 to TRBJ1-4, with a weak D call TRBD1 (6 bases). The germline gives CDR1 SGHVS, CDR2 FNYEAQ. Trimming removed 1 base at V and 5 bases at J, with 11 bases between. This CDR3 has 15 residues. The CDR3 region is CASSLGVQGNEKLFF. DNA for the CDR3: TGTGCCAGCAGCTTAGGGGTGCAGGGGAATGAAAAACTGTTTTTT.

In its sample, this clonotype was seen many times. J is TRBJ1-1 and V is TRBV29-1, with D unclear. This CDR3 spans 12 amino acids. Between the trimmed V and J ends, which lost 4 bases and 7 bases, there was a span of 13 bases. The V gene's germline CDR1 is SQVTM and CDR2 ANQGSEA. CDR3 sequence: CSVVHGRVEAFF. The CDR3 region has the DNA TGCAGCGTTGTTCACGGGCGGGTTGAAGCTTTCTTT.

This clonotype has ten or more counts. This chain links TRBV3-1 with TRBJ2-2, with 7 bases fitting TRBD1. CDR1 is LGHDT, CDR2 YNNKEL, per germline (reference sequence). The junction had 3 bases not matched to a gene; V was cut back by 4 bases and J by 1 base. This CDR3 comprises 15 residues. CDR3 in DNA: TGTGCCAGCAGCCCATGGACAGGGAACACCGGGGAGCTGTTTTTT. Its translation: CASSPWTGNTGELFF.

This clonotype appeared many times. The rearrangement joins TRBV3-1 to TRBJ1-2; 7 nucleotides agree with TRBD1. The V and J ends lost 4 bases and 8 bases, in that order; junction bases with no gene match: 19. CDR3 length: 17 residues. CDR1 and CDR2 (germline): LGHDT, YNNKEL (reference sequence). In DNA form, the CDR3 reads TGTGCCAGCAGCCGGGGGGACAGCGGAACAAAGATGTGGGGCTACACCTTC. This codes for CASSRGDSGTKMWGYTF. The complete variable domain, with remaining parts taken from reference TRBV3-1 and TRBJ1-2, reads DTAVSQTPKYLVTQMGNDKSIKCEQNLGHDTMYWYKQDSKKFLKIMFSYNNKELIINETVPNRFSPKSPDKAHLNLHINSLELGDSAVYFCASSRGDSGTKMWGYTFGSGTRLTVV.

Many counts were recorded for this clonotype. The V gene is TRBV7-2, the J gene TRBJ2-1, with TRBD2 matching 8 bases. This CDR3 is built from 14 residues. The germline V gene has CDR1 SGHTA and CDR2 FQGNSA. Unmatched junction bases numbered 4, after V lost 8 bases and J lost 1 base. Here the CDR3 DNA reads TGTGCCAGCCACGGCGGGAGGTCCTACAATGAGCAGTTCTTC. Its translation: CASHGGRSYNEQFF.

This clonotype was seen at least ten times. This chain links TRBV5-1 with TRBJ1-3; D ambiguous. Germline-derived CDR1 and CDR2 are SGHRS and YFSETQ. CDR3 length: 15 amino acids. Trimming took off 7 bases at V and 4 bases at J, with 18 bases between the two ends. The CDR3 reads CASGLPEDGGNTIYF. The DNA for the CDR3 is TGCGCCAGCGGTTTACCCGAGGATGGAGGAAACACCATATATTTT.

This clonotype was recorded many times. This chain uses TRBV20-1 with TRBJ2-7, with 10 bases fitting TRBD2. CDR3 length: 15 residues. Germline V lookup: CDR1 DFQATT, CDR2 SNEGSKA (reference sequence). V lost 4 bases, J lost 4 bases, and 10 bases stayed unmatched. The CDR3 DNA follows: TGCAGTGCTACTAAACCTAGCGGGAGAATATACGAGCAGTACTTC. Its translation is CSATKPSGRIYEQYF.

The chain employs TRBV5-1 and TRBJ2-7; D is undetermined. V was shortened by 10 bases and J by 0 bases, with 11 bases between the two germline ends. Per the germline V gene, CDR1 is SGHRS and CDR2 is YFSETQ. The CDR3 totals 12 residues. The CDR3 loop is CAYRTDSYEQYF. In nucleotides, the CDR3 is TGCGCCTATAGAACGGACTCCTACGAGCAGTACTTC. Based on the CDR3 plus reference TRBV5-1 and TRBJ2-7, the full variable domain is KAGVTQTPRYLIKTRGQQVTLSCSPISGHRSVSWYQQTPGQGLQFLFEYFSETQRNKGNFPGRFSGRQFSNSRSEMNVSTLELGDSALYLCAYRTDSYEQYFGPGTRLTVT.